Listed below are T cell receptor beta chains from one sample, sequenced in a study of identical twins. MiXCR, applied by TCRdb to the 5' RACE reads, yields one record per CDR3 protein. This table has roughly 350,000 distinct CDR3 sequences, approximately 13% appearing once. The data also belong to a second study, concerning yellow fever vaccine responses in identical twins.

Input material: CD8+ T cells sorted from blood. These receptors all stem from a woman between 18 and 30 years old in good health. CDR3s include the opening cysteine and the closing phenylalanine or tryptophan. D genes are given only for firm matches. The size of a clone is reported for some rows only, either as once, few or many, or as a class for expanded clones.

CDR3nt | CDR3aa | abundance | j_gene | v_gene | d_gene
TGTGCCAGTAGCCAGACAGGGGTTGATTATTCACCCCTCCACTTT | CASSQTGVDYSPLHF | many | TRBJ1-6 | TRBV19 | TRBD1
TGTGCCAGCAGCTCCGCTCATGGTTACCAAGAGACCCAGTACTTC | CASSSAHGYQETQYF | - | TRBJ2-5 | TRBV5-4 | -
TGTGCCAGCAGCCCAGGAGGCGGCCTGGGGGATACGCAGTATTTT | CASSPGGGLGDTQYF | - | TRBJ2-3 | TRBV7-9 | -
TGTGCCAGCAGGCACAGGGGACCCACCTACGAGCAGTACTTC | CASRHRGPTYEQYF | - | TRBJ2-7 | TRBV28 | TRBD1
TGTGCCAGCAGGCAAGACAATGAGCAGTTCTTC | CASRQDNEQFF | few | TRBJ2-1 | TRBV7-9 | -
TGCGCCAGCAGCCAAGCAGGACGGACGGGAGATACGCAGTATTTT | CASSQAGRTGDTQYF | few | TRBJ2-3 | TRBV4-1 | -
TGTGCCAGCAGTTATTATTGGGGACAGCACACAGATACGCAGTATTTT | CASSYYWGQHTDTQYF | - | TRBJ2-3 | TRBV28 | TRBD1
TGTGCCAGCTCATCACTCTCCGATTGGCGGGAAGGGACAGATACGCAGTATTTT | CASSSLSDWREGTDTQYF | - | TRBJ2-3 | TRBV28 | -
TGTGCCAGCAGTTCCCCGTGGACTAGCGGCCACAATGAGCAGTTCTTC | CASSSPWTSGHNEQFF | - | TRBJ2-1 | TRBV12-3/TRBV12-4 | TRBD2
TGTGCCAGCAGCAAAGACCTAGCGGGAGGAGAGACCCAGTACTTC | CASSKDLAGGETQYF | - | TRBJ2-5 | TRBV3-1 | TRBD2
TGTGCCAGCTCGCCAATCGGGGGGGACGAAAAACTGTTTTTT | CASSPIGGDEKLFF | once | TRBJ1-4 | TRBV18 | -
TGTGCCAGCGCGGGGGGACACTACAATGAGCAGTTCTTC | CASAGGHYNEQFF | many | TRBJ2-1 | TRBV11-2 | TRBD2
TGTGCCAGCAGTTCTAGCGGCTACAATGAGCAGTTCTTC | CASSSSGYNEQFF | many | TRBJ2-1 | TRBV12-3/TRBV12-4 | TRBD2
TGCAGCGTCTCTAGTACTCTGACGAACACCGGGGAGCTGTTTTTT | CSVSSTLTNTGELFF | few | TRBJ2-2 | TRBV29-1 | -
TGTGCCAGCACCCGGGGGGATACGCAGTATTTT | CASTRGDTQYF | many | TRBJ2-3 | TRBV12-3/TRBV12-4 | -
TGTGCCACCAGCCCTGGGACGGGAACCCTAGCCAAAAACATTCAGTACTTC | CATSPGTGTLAKNIQYF | - | TRBJ2-4 | TRBV15 | -
TGCGCCAGCAGCTTGAGGAGTATGTGGGACCCTATTAATGAGCAGTTCTTC | CASSLRSMWDPINEQFF | - | TRBJ2-1 | TRBV5-1 | -
TGTGCCAGCAGCGACGCGGGGGGCAGTCAGCCCCAGCATTTT | CASSDAGGSQPQHF | few | TRBJ1-5 | TRBV7-9 | -
TGTGCCAGCAGCGAGGGACGGATCTATGGCTACACCTTC | CASSEGRIYGYTF | many | TRBJ1-2 | TRBV14 | -
TGTGCCAGCAGTTACTCGGAAGGGGGGCGACATGGTGGCTACACCTTC | CASSYSEGGRHGGYTF | - | TRBJ1-2 | TRBV6-5 | -
TGCGCCAGCAGCCAAGGGGCAGGGAGGGCCAAAAACATTCAGTACTTC | CASSQGAGRAKNIQYF | few | TRBJ2-4 | TRBV4-1 | -
TGTGCCACCAGCAGAGCTAGGGGGCAACAAGAGACCCAGTACTTC | CATSRARGQQETQYF | many | TRBJ2-5 | TRBV15 | TRBD1
TGTGCCAGCAGCCGAGTAGGGAACGGGTACGAGCAGTACTTC | CASSRVGNGYEQYF | - | TRBJ2-7 | TRBV3-1 | -
TGTGCCAGCAGCCAAGTAGGAGGACTAGCGGGAGGAGGTGAAGTGTTTTACAATGAGCAGTTCTTC | CASSQVGGLAGGGEVFYNEQFF | few | TRBJ2-1 | TRBV3-1 | TRBD2
TGTGCCAGCAGTTTAAGGGCCGCGGTGGATACGCAGTATTTT | CASSLRAAVDTQYF | - | TRBJ2-3 | TRBV12-3/TRBV12-4 | -
TGTGCCAGCAGTTTATTGGGACGGGGACAGAACACAGATACGCAGTATTTT | CASSLLGRGQNTDTQYF | - | TRBJ2-3 | TRBV27 | TRBD1
TGTGCCAGCAGTTTAGCGGTGGACAGGGAGAACATTCAGTACTTC | CASSLAVDRENIQYF | many | TRBJ2-4 | TRBV12-3/TRBV12-4 | TRBD1
TGTGCCAGCAGTTTTGGCAGGGGTCGTGAGCAGTTCTTC | CASSFGRGREQFF | few | TRBJ2-1 | TRBV27 | -
TGCGCCAGCAGCCAAGTCGAGATACAGTCGAACTATGGCTACACCTTC | CASSQVEIQSNYGYTF | many | TRBJ1-2 | TRBV4-1 | -
TGTGCCAGCAGCTACGGGAGCGGCGGAGGCTACACCTTC | CASSYGSGGGYTF | - | TRBJ1-2 | TRBV28 | -
TGTGCCACCTTTCCCACTGCCCTTCGGGGCGACTATGGCTACACCTTC | CATFPTALRGDYGYTF | - | TRBJ1-2 | TRBV2 | -
TGTGCCAGCAGTGACAGCGGGACTATGGGTGGGACCCAGTACTTC | CASSDSGTMGGTQYF | few | TRBJ2-5 | TRBV2 | TRBD2
TGTGCCAGCAGCCAAGACCCGGCAAGTTCGGTAGAGAATGAGCAGTTCTTC | CASSQDPASSVENEQFF | few | TRBJ2-1 | TRBV14 | -
TGTGCCATCAGTGAGAGTGGTAGCGGGGTTCCCGCCGGGCAGTTCTTC | CAISESGSGVPAGQFF | - | TRBJ2-1 | TRBV10-3 | TRBD2
TGCGCCAGCAGCTTGGTTACGGGGAACACTGAAGCTTTCTTT | CASSLVTGNTEAFF | many | TRBJ1-1 | TRBV5-1 | -
TGCAGTGCTAGTGAGACTAGCGGGGGGCCACAAGAGACCCAGTACTTC | CSASETSGGPQETQYF | few | TRBJ2-5 | TRBV20-1 | TRBD2
TGTGCCAGCAGCCCCCGCGACCTTGGGGGCTACAATGAGCAGTTCTTC | CASSPRDLGGYNEQFF | - | TRBJ2-1 | TRBV7-9 | -
TGCGCCAGCAGCTTGGTGGGGAATCAGCCCCAGCATTTT | CASSLVGNQPQHF | many | TRBJ1-5 | TRBV5-1 | -
TGTGCCAGCAGCCGCGGCGGAGAAAATTCACCCCTCCACTTT | CASSRGGENSPLHF | - | TRBJ1-6 | TRBV4-2 | -
TGTGCCAGCAGCGCGACTAGCGCTGCAGATACGCAGTATTTT | CASSATSAADTQYF | - | TRBJ2-3 | TRBV9 | TRBD2
TGCGCCAGCAGATTTCGCCAGGGGAATGAGCAGTTCTTC | CASRFRQGNEQFF | - | TRBJ2-1 | TRBV10-1 | -
TGTGCCAGCAGCCAAGAGTTCGATCTCGGGAGGGCCTCGGGGGGTGAGCAGTTCTTC | CASSQEFDLGRASGGEQFF | - | TRBJ2-1 | TRBV4-2 | TRBD2
TGTGCCAGTGACAGCGGGAACACTGAAGCTTTCTTT | CASDSGNTEAFF | many | TRBJ1-1 | TRBV2 | -
TGTGCCAGCTCCCCGGATCTGAGGAATGAGCAGTTCTTC | CASSPDLRNEQFF | - | TRBJ2-1 | TRBV18 | -
TGTGCCAGTAGTATTGAGCCGCCTGGAAACACCATATATTTT | CASSIEPPGNTIYF | - | TRBJ1-3 | TRBV19 | -
TGCGCCAGCAGCCAAGATGGGGCAGGGGTAATTCAGCCCCAGCATTTT | CASSQDGAGVIQPQHF | - | TRBJ1-5 | TRBV4-1 | -
TGTGCCAGCGAGTCCCGGGAGAGCTCCTACAATGAGCAGTTCTTC | CASESRESSYNEQFF | few | TRBJ2-1 | TRBV12-3/TRBV12-4 | -
TGCGCCAGCAGCCAAGCGGGTGCCGCCCGGAACACTGAAGCTTTCTTT | CASSQAGAARNTEAFF | - | TRBJ1-1 | TRBV4-1 | -
TGCGCCAGCAGCCAAGACCAGGAAAACACCATATATTTT | CASSQDQENTIYF | many | TRBJ1-3 | TRBV4-1 | -
TGTGCCAGCAGTTCCTGGGACTTTAGGCGCAATGAGCAGTTCTTC | CASSSWDFRRNEQFF | - | TRBJ2-1 | TRBV28 | -
TGCGCCAGCAGCCCCCGGGACGTTTACAATGAGCAGTTCTTC | CASSPRDVYNEQFF | few | TRBJ2-1 | TRBV4-1 | -